This T cell receptor beta chain was obtained from a study of T cells in Graves' hyperthyroidism and ophthalmopathy. Study observations and caveats: Researchers report that a 13 V-J model separated ophthalmopathy from stable hyperthyroidism.

Diagnostic decisions used clinical symptoms, serum thyroxine and TRAb, thyroid ultrasound and orbital computed tomography. The PBMCs studied were ones that came from roughly 11 ml fresh peripheral blood. Points on this clonotype: Its antigen is not identified.

CDR3 size: 15 residues. The germline V and J ends were trimmed by 5 bases and 2 bases, with 12 bases remaining between them. The V gene's germline CDR1 is MNHEY and CDR2 SVGEGT. TCR beta CDR3 regions were amplified from RNA. Carried out on the TCR CDR3, a first-round RT-PCR used the HTBI primer set. TCRdb ran MiXCR on the multiplex PCR reads and lists one entry per CDR3 protein. The table lists about 420,000 distinct CDR3 sequences, roughly 13% of them singletons. This chain links TRBV6-2 or TRBV6-3 with TRBJ2-2; D is perhaps TRBD1 (5 bases). The receptor was derived from a woman between 18 and 29 years old with Graves' hyperthyroidism. Sequencing was carried out using blood. Written as DNA, the CDR3 is TGTGCCAGCAGTGTACAGGCGATCAACACCGGGGAGCTGTTTTTT. Translation gives CASSVQAINTGELFF.